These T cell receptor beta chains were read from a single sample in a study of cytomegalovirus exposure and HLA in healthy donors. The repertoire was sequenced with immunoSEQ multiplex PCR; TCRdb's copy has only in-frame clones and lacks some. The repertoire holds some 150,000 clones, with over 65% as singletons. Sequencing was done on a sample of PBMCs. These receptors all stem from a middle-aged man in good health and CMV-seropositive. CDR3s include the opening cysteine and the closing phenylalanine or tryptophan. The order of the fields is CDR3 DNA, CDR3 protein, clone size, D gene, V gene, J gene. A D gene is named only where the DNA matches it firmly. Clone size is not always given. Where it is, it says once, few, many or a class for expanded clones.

CDR3nt: TGTGCCAGCAGTCCTAGGACACCTAGCTCTGGAAACACCATATATTTT
CDR3aa: CASSPRTPSSGNTIYF
abundance: -
d_gene: -
v_gene: TRBV27
j_gene: TRBJ1-3

CDR3nt: TGTGCCAGCAGTGAACTAGCGGGAGGGCTGGGGGAGCAGTTCTTC
CDR3aa: CASSELAGGLGEQFF
abundance: -
d_gene: TRBD2
v_gene: TRBV2
j_gene: TRBJ2-1

CDR3nt: TGTGCCAGCAGTTTGGGGGGGAGCAATCAGCCCCAGCATTTT
CDR3aa: CASSLGGSNQPQHF
abundance: few
d_gene: -
v_gene: TRBV27
j_gene: TRBJ1-5

CDR3nt: TGTGCCAGCAGCTTAACCCGTCGGTCCTATGGCTACACCTTC
CDR3aa: CASSLTRRSYGYTF
abundance: -
d_gene: -
v_gene: TRBV11-1
j_gene: TRBJ1-2

CDR3nt: TGTGCCAGTAGTGCCTCCTCACTAGATTCCGCCTACGAGCAGTACTTC
CDR3aa: CASSASSLDSAYEQYF
abundance: -
d_gene: -
v_gene: TRBV19
j_gene: TRBJ2-7

CDR3nt: TGTGCCAGCAGTTCCTCCGGGACAGGGGGCGTGAGCAATCAGCCCCAGCATTTT
CDR3aa: CASSSSGTGGVSNQPQHF
abundance: once
d_gene: TRBD1
v_gene: TRBV27
j_gene: TRBJ1-5

CDR3nt: TGCGCCAGCAGCGTTAGCGGAGCCCCAGAGACCCAGTACTTC
CDR3aa: CASSVSGAPETQYF
abundance: -
d_gene: -
v_gene: TRBV5-1
j_gene: TRBJ2-5

CDR3nt: TGTGCCAGCGCTTCCGGGACTAGCGGAGACAACAATGAGCAGTTCTTC
CDR3aa: CASASGTSGDNNEQFF
abundance: -
d_gene: TRBD2
v_gene: TRBV7-9
j_gene: TRBJ2-1

CDR3nt: TGCGCCAGCAGCCCAGACGACAGCTCCCACGAGCAGTACTTC
CDR3aa: CASSPDDSSHEQYF
abundance: -
d_gene: -
v_gene: TRBV4-1
j_gene: TRBJ2-7

CDR3nt: TGTGCCAGCAGTAACCGGAGGGTGGTGAACACTGAAGCTTTCTTT
CDR3aa: CASSNRRVVNTEAFF
abundance: -
d_gene: -
v_gene: TRBV6-1
j_gene: TRBJ1-1

CDR3nt: TGTGCCAGCAGCGGCGGGGGGACGTCTAGCACAGATACGCAGTATTTT
CDR3aa: CASSGGGTSSTDTQYF
abundance: few
d_gene: TRBD2
v_gene: TRBV11-3
j_gene: TRBJ2-3

CDR3nt: TGTGCCAGCAGTTATCGGGGAGTTGGACTGAACACTGAAGCTTTCTTT
CDR3aa: CASSYRGVGLNTEAFF
abundance: -
d_gene: -
v_gene: TRBV6-5
j_gene: TRBJ1-1

CDR3nt: TGTGCCAGCTCACCCGTCCCGGGACAGGGAGGAGAGACCCAGTACTTC
CDR3aa: CASSPVPGQGGETQYF
abundance: -
d_gene: TRBD1
v_gene: TRBV18
j_gene: TRBJ2-5

CDR3nt: TGTGCCAGCAGCGTAGAGAGCGGGGGTAGGGAAAAACTGTTTTTT
CDR3aa: CASSVESGGREKLFF
abundance: -
d_gene: -
v_gene: TRBV9
j_gene: TRBJ1-4

CDR3nt: TGTGCCAGCAGTTACGGGGGGACAGTCGAGCAGTACTTC
CDR3aa: CASSYGGTVEQYF
abundance: -
d_gene: -
v_gene: TRBV6-5
j_gene: TRBJ2-7

CDR3nt: TGCGCCAGCAGCCCCTCGACAGGGGGCTATAATTCACCCCTCCACTTT
CDR3aa: CASSPSTGGYNSPLHF
abundance: once
d_gene: TRBD1
v_gene: TRBV5-1
j_gene: TRBJ1-6

CDR3nt: TGTGCCAGCAGCGACGGGACTAGCGGGAAAGAGACCCAGTACTTC
CDR3aa: CASSDGTSGKETQYF
abundance: -
d_gene: TRBD2
v_gene: TRBV5-6
j_gene: TRBJ2-5

CDR3nt: TGTTCCTTCTCGACGAAGCGGGTCGACGAGCAGTACTTC
CDR3aa: CSFSTKRVDEQYF
abundance: -
d_gene: -
v_gene: TRBV7-9
j_gene: TRBJ2-7

CDR3nt: TGTGCCAGCAGCCGGGGACAGACCAATGAGCAGTTCTTC
CDR3aa: CASSRGQTNEQFF
abundance: -
d_gene: TRBD1
v_gene: TRBV4-2
j_gene: TRBJ2-1

CDR3nt: TGTGCCAGTAGTAAAAGGACAGGGTCGTTTATGTCTGAAGCTTTCTTT
CDR3aa: CASSKRTGSFMSEAFF
abundance: few
d_gene: TRBD1
v_gene: TRBV19
j_gene: TRBJ1-1

CDR3nt: TGTGCCAGCAGTTTTCGGACATACAATGAGCAGTTCTTC
CDR3aa: CASSFRTYNEQFF
abundance: -
d_gene: -
v_gene: TRBV27
j_gene: TRBJ2-1

CDR3nt: TGTGCCAGCAGCTTGGGACAGGGACACCAAGAGATCCAGTACTTC
CDR3aa: CASSLGQGHQEIQYF
abundance: -
d_gene: TRBD1
v_gene: TRBV7-7
j_gene: TRBJ2-5

CDR3nt: TGTGCCAGCAGCCAAGGACACCTCCGAACTGAAGCTTTCTTT
CDR3aa: CASSQGHLRTEAFF
abundance: -
d_gene: -
v_gene: TRBV5-6
j_gene: TRBJ1-1

CDR3nt: TGTGCCAGCAGCTTAAGTCCCGCAGGGGGCTCGGACACTGAAGCTTTCTTT
CDR3aa: CASSLSPAGGSDTEAFF
abundance: -
d_gene: TRBD1
v_gene: TRBV5-5
j_gene: TRBJ1-1

CDR3nt: TGTGCCAGCAGCTTAGCGCCCGGGAAGGTTGGAGCCGGGGAGCTGTTTTTT
CDR3aa: CASSLAPGKVGAGELFF
abundance: -
d_gene: -
v_gene: TRBV7-9
j_gene: TRBJ2-2

CDR3nt: TGTGCCTGGAGAGCGAGGTGGGGGCGATCGAACACTGAAGCTTTCTTT
CDR3aa: CAWRARWGRSNTEAFF
abundance: -
d_gene: -
v_gene: TRBV30
j_gene: TRBJ1-1

CDR3nt: TGTGCCAGCAGCCGGGACAGCCAAGAGACCCAGTACTTC
CDR3aa: CASSRDSQETQYF
abundance: -
d_gene: TRBD1
v_gene: TRBV11-2
j_gene: TRBJ2-5

CDR3nt: TGTGCCAGCAGCCAAGACCGTGGCAGCGGCGACACCGGGGAGCTGTTTTTT
CDR3aa: CASSQDRGSGDTGELFF
abundance: -
d_gene: -
v_gene: TRBV14
j_gene: TRBJ2-2

CDR3nt: TGTGCCACCATCGGGGGGGGAGTGTCGTACAATGAGCAGTTCTTC
CDR3aa: CATIGGGVSYNEQFF
abundance: few
d_gene: TRBD2
v_gene: TRBV5-8
j_gene: TRBJ2-1

CDR3nt: TGTGCCAGCAGCAAAACAGCCATGTCCATTTACGAGCAGTACTTC
CDR3aa: CASSKTAMSIYEQYF
abundance: -
d_gene: -
v_gene: TRBV7-2
j_gene: TRBJ2-7

CDR3nt: TGTGCCAGCAGTACACATCGGGTATCTGGGGCCAACGTCCTGACTTTC
CDR3aa: CASSTHRVSGANVLTF
abundance: -
d_gene: -
v_gene: TRBV28
j_gene: TRBJ2-6

CDR3nt: TGTGCCAGTAGTATACGGGACAGTTACAATGAGCAGTTCTTC
CDR3aa: CASSIRDSYNEQFF
abundance: -
d_gene: TRBD1
v_gene: TRBV19
j_gene: TRBJ2-1

CDR3nt: TGTGCCAGCGTCTCCCAGGCGGGAAAGGAGACCCAGTACTTC
CDR3aa: CASVSQAGKETQYF
abundance: few
d_gene: -
v_gene: TRBV6-6
j_gene: TRBJ2-5

CDR3nt: TGCGCCAGCAGCTTGACAGGGGGGTGGGACATTCAGTACTTC
CDR3aa: CASSLTGGWDIQYF
abundance: -
d_gene: TRBD1
v_gene: TRBV5-1
j_gene: TRBJ2-4

CDR3nt: TGTGCCAGCAGTTACTCGGCGGACTCACGGACCCAGTACTTC
CDR3aa: CASSYSADSRTQYF
abundance: -
d_gene: -
v_gene: TRBV6-5
j_gene: TRBJ2-5

CDR3nt: TGTGCCACCAGCAGAGATACCGGGACTGGAAACACCATATATTTT
CDR3aa: CATSRDTGTGNTIYF
abundance: -
d_gene: -
v_gene: TRBV15
j_gene: TRBJ1-3

CDR3nt: TGTGCCTGTTATCCCACGACAGGGGGTAACTCTGGGGCCAACGTCCTGACTTTC
CDR3aa: CACYPTTGGNSGANVLTF
abundance: -
d_gene: TRBD1
v_gene: TRBV30
j_gene: TRBJ2-6

CDR3nt: TGTGCCAGCAGTTACTCGGAGTACACTGAAGCTTTCTTT
CDR3aa: CASSYSEYTEAFF
abundance: -
d_gene: -
v_gene: TRBV6-5
j_gene: TRBJ1-1

CDR3nt: TGTGCCACCGAGGGCCGGGGGGGGGAAAAACTGTTTTTT
CDR3aa: CATEGRGGEKLFF
abundance: once
d_gene: -
v_gene: TRBV25-1
j_gene: TRBJ1-4

CDR3nt: TGTTCCAGCAGCTTAGGCGCTAGTTTAACCTACAATGAGCAGTTCTTC
CDR3aa: CSSSLGASLTYNEQFF
abundance: few
d_gene: -
v_gene: TRBV7-9
j_gene: TRBJ2-1

CDR3nt: TGTGCCATCAGTGCGGAGGGCCTGGTTGGAAACACCATATATTTT
CDR3aa: CAISAEGLVGNTIYF
abundance: -
d_gene: -
v_gene: TRBV10-3
j_gene: TRBJ1-3

CDR3nt: TGTGCCAGCAGCTTATCGGGGGAGACCCAGTACTTC
CDR3aa: CASSLSGETQYF
abundance: once
d_gene: -
v_gene: TRBV7-9
j_gene: TRBJ2-5

CDR3nt: TGTGCCATCCCGGACAGGTGGGAGGGCTACACCTTC
CDR3aa: CAIPDRWEGYTF
abundance: few
d_gene: TRBD1
v_gene: TRBV6-1
j_gene: TRBJ1-2

CDR3nt: TGTGCCAGCAGTAGTCAGCCCCACGGGGCTTTCTTT
CDR3aa: CASSSQPHGAFF
abundance: once
d_gene: -
v_gene: TRBV28
j_gene: TRBJ1-1

CDR3nt: TGTGCCAGTAGATCCAGGGGCGCGGAGAACACTGAAGCTTTCTTT
CDR3aa: CASRSRGAENTEAFF
abundance: -
d_gene: -
v_gene: TRBV19
j_gene: TRBJ1-1

CDR3nt: TGTGCCAGCAGGACAGGGGGATCAGATACGCAGTATTTT
CDR3aa: CASRTGGSDTQYF
abundance: -
d_gene: TRBD1
v_gene: TRBV6-6
j_gene: TRBJ2-3

CDR3nt: TGTGCAAGTCGTCTTAGGGATCGGGGATGGTGCGGCTACACCTTC
CDR3aa: CASRLRDRGWCGYTF
abundance: -
d_gene: -
v_gene: TRBV12-2
j_gene: TRBJ1-2

CDR3nt: TGTGCCAGCAGCATCCACCCCCTAGCGGCCGCGTACAATGAGCAGTTCTTC
CDR3aa: CASSIHPLAAAYNEQFF
abundance: -
d_gene: TRBD2
v_gene: TRBV28
j_gene: TRBJ2-1

CDR3nt: TGTGCCAGCAGCCCCGGGACAGGGTTTAGTGGGGAGCAGTTCTTC
CDR3aa: CASSPGTGFSGEQFF
abundance: -
d_gene: TRBD1
v_gene: TRBV7-2
j_gene: TRBJ2-1

CDR3nt: TGTGCCAGCAGTTTAGGGGCTACAACCTACAATGAGCAGTTCTTC
CDR3aa: CASSLGATTYNEQFF
abundance: -
d_gene: -
v_gene: TRBV28
j_gene: TRBJ2-1

CDR3nt: TGTGCCAGCACGGGACTCCTCTACAATGAGCAGTTCTTC
CDR3aa: CASTGLLYNEQFF
abundance: -
d_gene: -
v_gene: TRBV6-5
j_gene: TRBJ2-1

CDR3nt: TGTGCCAGCACAGGGAATACTAACTATGGCTACACCTTC
CDR3aa: CASTGNTNYGYTF
abundance: -
d_gene: -
v_gene: TRBV9
j_gene: TRBJ1-2

CDR3nt: TGTGCCAGCTCACCACGCATGGACAGCAACACTGAAGCTTTCTTT
CDR3aa: CASSPRMDSNTEAFF
abundance: -
d_gene: -
v_gene: TRBV18
j_gene: TRBJ1-1

CDR3nt: TGTGCCAGCAGCTTAGACTTCGGACTAGCGGGAGTTTTTAAAGCAGATACGCAGTATTTT
CDR3aa: CASSLDFGLAGVFKADTQYF
abundance: -
d_gene: TRBD2
v_gene: TRBV11-2
j_gene: TRBJ2-3

CDR3nt: TGTGCCAGCAGCTACCGTCCTAGCGGGAGTTATGATACGCAGTATTTT
CDR3aa: CASSYRPSGSYDTQYF
abundance: -
d_gene: TRBD2
v_gene: TRBV5-6
j_gene: TRBJ2-3